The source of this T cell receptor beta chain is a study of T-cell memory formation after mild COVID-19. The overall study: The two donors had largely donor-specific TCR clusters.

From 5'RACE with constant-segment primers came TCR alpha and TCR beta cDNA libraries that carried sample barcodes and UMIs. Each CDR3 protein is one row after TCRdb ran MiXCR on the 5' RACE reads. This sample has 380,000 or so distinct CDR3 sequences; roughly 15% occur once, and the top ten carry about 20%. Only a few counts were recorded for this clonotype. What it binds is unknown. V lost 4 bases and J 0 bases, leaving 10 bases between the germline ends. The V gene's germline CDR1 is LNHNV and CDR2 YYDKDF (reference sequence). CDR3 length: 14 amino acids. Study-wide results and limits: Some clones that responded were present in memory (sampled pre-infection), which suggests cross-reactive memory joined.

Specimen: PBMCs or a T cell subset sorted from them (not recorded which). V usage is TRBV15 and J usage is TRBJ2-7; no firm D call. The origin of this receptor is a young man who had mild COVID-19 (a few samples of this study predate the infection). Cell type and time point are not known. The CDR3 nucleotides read TGTGCCACCAGCATTCAGGCTGTCTCCTACGAGCAGTACTTC. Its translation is CATSIQAVSYEQYF.